This is a list of T cell receptor beta chains from one sample in a study of T cells in Graves' hyperthyroidism and ophthalmopathy. One entry per CDR3 protein, called by TCRdb with MiXCR from the multiplex PCR reads. The top ten hold about 7.8% of the sample, which has approximately 590,000 distinct CDR3 sequences, just over 45% seen once. What was sequenced was peripheral blood or thyroid tissue (not recorded which). The receptors shown here come from a woman between 18 and 29 years old with Graves' hyperthyroidism. Each CDR3 is given with its conserved first and last residue. The D gene is left open where the match is weak. Clone size, where shown, is once, few, many, or a class for clones that have expanded.

cdr3_aa cdr3_nt d_call j_call v_call clone_size
CAISYLGLAGGKVETQYF TGTGCCATCAGTTACTTGGGACTAGCGGGAGGTAAAGTAGAGACCCAGTACTTC TRBD2 TRBJ2-5 TRBV6-5 -
CSVGDPNQPQHF TGCAGCGTTGGGGACCCCAATCAGCCCCAGCATTTT - TRBJ1-5 TRBV29-1 many
CASSESTAPYEQYF TGTGCCAGCAGTGAATCGACAGCCCCCTACGAGCAGTACTTC - TRBJ2-7 TRBV25-1 -
CASGLALNGEETQYF TGTGCCAGCGGACTAGCGCTTAACGGGGAAGAGACCCAGTACTTC TRBD2 TRBJ2-5 TRBV2 many
CASSYRGQREQYF TGTGCCAGCAGCTATCGGGGGCAGCGCGAGCAGTACTTC - TRBJ2-7 TRBV7-8 -
CAISGTSGSSGELFF TGTGCCATCAGTGGGACTAGCGGGAGCTCCGGGGAGCTGTTTTTT TRBD2 TRBJ2-2 TRBV10-3 -
CASSFGQGNSPLHF TGTGCCAGCAGTTTTGGACAGGGAAATTCACCCCTCCACTTT TRBD1 TRBJ1-6 TRBV10-3 many
CSARGERENYEQYF TGCAGTGCTAGAGGCGAGCGGGAGAACTACGAGCAGTACTTC TRBD2 TRBJ2-7 TRBV20-1 few
CATNSGDSRNTEAF TGTGCCACCAACAGCGGGGACAGCCGGAACACTGAAGCTTTC - TRBJ2-6 TRBV15 once
CASSVLASASSYEQYF TGTGCCAGCAGCGTCCTGGCTAGCGCTTCCTCCTACGAGCAGTACTTC - TRBJ2-7 TRBV9 many
CASSSNPTGAETQYF TGTGCCAGCAGTTCTAACCCCACCGGGGCGGAGACCCAGTACTTC - TRBJ2-5 TRBV12-3/TRBV12-4 many
CSVEGWDRGDIEQYF TGCAGCGTTGAAGGTTGGGACAGGGGGGACATCGAGCAGTACTTC TRBD1 TRBJ2-7 TRBV29-1 few
CASSPPGTGNQPQHF TGTGCCAGCAGCCCCCCAGGGACAGGCAATCAGCCCCAGCATTTT TRBD1 TRBJ1-5 TRBV7-3 -
CAIKQGFGEQYF TGTGCCATCAAGCAGGGTTTCGGCGAGCAGTACTTC - TRBJ2-7 TRBV10-3 -
CSAWDRSNTGELFF TGCAGTGCTTGGGACAGATCGAACACCGGGGAGCTGTTTTTT TRBD1 TRBJ2-2 TRBV20-1 few
CARVDSHYGYTF TGTGCCAGAGTGGACAGTCACTATGGCTACACCTTC - TRBJ1-2 TRBV25-1 once
CASRPSGPGAPLPGPEAFF TGTGCCAGCAGACCCTCCGGCCCTGGGGCTCCACTCCCTGGCCCTGAAGCTTTCTTT - TRBJ1-1 TRBV25-1 -
CAISELDRDSYEQYF TGTGCCATCAGTGAGTTGGACAGAGACTCCTACGAGCAGTACTTC - TRBJ2-7 TRBV10-3 -
CASSYRSQPQHF TGTGCCAGTAGTTACAGGAGTCAGCCCCAGCATTTT - TRBJ1-5 TRBV19 few
CASSEARLAGPTDTQYF TGTGCCAGCAGTGAAGCGCGTCTAGCGGGGCCAACAGATACGCAGTATTTT TRBD2 TRBJ2-3 TRBV2 -
CASSVITALSYEQYF TGTGCCAGCAGCGTTATAACAGCTCTATCCTACGAGCAGTACTTC - TRBJ2-7 TRBV7-9 many
CASSEAGTGLNYGYTF TGTGCCAGTAGCGAAGCCGGGACAGGATTAAACTATGGCTACACCTTC TRBD1 TRBJ1-2 TRBV19 few